The clone carrying this TCR beta chain was counted at least ten times. This specimen comes from a study of T cells in Graves' hyperthyroidism and ophthalmopathy. Researchers amplified the TCR beta CDR3 regions from RNA transcripts. The HTBI primer set served for first-round RT-PCR of the TCR CDR3. TCRdb itself ran the multiplex PCR reads through MiXCR, one entry per CDR3 protein. In the table there are about 560,000 distinct CDR3 sequences, 16% of which are singletons. This CDR3 spans 15 amino acids. After removal of 5 bases from V and 1 base from J, the junction contained 3 bases not matched to a gene. Germline loops: CDR1 SGHTA, CDR2 FQGNSA.

Material for sequencing was blood. This receptor was taken from a woman between 18 and 29 years old with Graves' hyperthyroidism. The rearrangement links TRBV7-2 to TRBJ2-7; 12 nucleotides agree with TRBD2. CDR3 protein: CASSPTSGGSYEQYF. The CDR3 DNA follows: TGTGCCAGCAGCCCGACTAGCGGGGGTTCCTACGAGCAGTACTTC.